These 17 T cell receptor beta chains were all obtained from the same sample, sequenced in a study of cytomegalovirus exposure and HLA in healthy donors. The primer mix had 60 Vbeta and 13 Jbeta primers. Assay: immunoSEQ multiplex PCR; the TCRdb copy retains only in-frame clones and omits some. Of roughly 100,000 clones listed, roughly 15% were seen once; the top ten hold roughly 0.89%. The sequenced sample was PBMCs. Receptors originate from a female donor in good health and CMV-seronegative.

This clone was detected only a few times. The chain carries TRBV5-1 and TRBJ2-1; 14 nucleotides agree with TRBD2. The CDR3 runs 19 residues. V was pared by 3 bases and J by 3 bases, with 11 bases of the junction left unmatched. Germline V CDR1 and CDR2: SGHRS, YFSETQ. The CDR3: CASSSGLAGGLSIYNEQFF. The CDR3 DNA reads TGCGCCAGCAGCTCCGGACTAGCGGGAGGACTCTCCATCTACAATGAGCAGTTCTTC.

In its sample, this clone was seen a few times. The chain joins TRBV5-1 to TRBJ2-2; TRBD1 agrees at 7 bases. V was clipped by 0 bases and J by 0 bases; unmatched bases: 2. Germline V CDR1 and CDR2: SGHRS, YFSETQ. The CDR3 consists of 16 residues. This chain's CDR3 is CASSLVQGANTGELFF. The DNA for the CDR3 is TGCGCCAGCAGCTTGGTCCAGGGGGCGAACACCGGGGAGCTGTTTTTT.

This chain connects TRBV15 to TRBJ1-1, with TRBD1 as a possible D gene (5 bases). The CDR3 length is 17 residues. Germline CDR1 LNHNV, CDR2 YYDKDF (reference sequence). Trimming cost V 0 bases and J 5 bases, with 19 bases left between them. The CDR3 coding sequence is TGTGCCACCAGCAGAGATCTCTGGGGGGGGGAGGGAACTGAAGCTTTCTTT. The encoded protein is CATSRDLWGGEGTEAFF. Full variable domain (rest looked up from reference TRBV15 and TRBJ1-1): DAMVIQNPRYQVTQFGKPVTLSCSQTLNHNVMYWYQQKSSQAPKLLFHYYDKDFNNEADTPDNFQSRRPNTSFCFLDIRSPGLGDTAMYLCATSRDLWGGEGTEAFFGQGTRLTVV.

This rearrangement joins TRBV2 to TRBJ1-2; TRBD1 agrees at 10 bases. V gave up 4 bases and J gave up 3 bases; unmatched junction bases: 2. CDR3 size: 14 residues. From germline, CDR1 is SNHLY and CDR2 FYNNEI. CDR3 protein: CASSGDRGYYGYTF. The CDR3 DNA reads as TGTGCCAGCAGTGGGGACAGGGGTTACTATGGCTACACCTTC.

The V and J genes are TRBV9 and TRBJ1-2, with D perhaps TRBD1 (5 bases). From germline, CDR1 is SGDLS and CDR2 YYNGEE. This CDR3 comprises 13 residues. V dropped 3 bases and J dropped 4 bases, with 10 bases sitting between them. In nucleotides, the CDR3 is TGTGCCAGCAGCGGAGGAGACAGCTATGGCTACACCTTC. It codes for CASSGGDSYGYTF.

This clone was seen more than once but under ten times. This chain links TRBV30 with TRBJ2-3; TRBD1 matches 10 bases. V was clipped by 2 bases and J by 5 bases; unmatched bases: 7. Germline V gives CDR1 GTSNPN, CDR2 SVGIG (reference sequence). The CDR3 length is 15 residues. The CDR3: CAWSSGTGEGDTQYF. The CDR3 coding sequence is TGTGCCTGGAGTTCTGGGACAGGGGAAGGAGATACGCAGTATTTT.

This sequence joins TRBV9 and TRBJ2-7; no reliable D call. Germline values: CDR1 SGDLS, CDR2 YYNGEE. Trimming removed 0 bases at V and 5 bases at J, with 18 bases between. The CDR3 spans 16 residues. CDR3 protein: CASSVAAAPPLHEQYF. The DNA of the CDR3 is TGTGCCAGCAGCGTAGCGGCAGCGCCTCCCCTACACGAGCAGTACTTC. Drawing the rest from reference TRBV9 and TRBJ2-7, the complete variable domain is DSGVTQTPKHLITATGQRVTLRCSPRSGDLSVYWYQQSLDQGLQFLIQYYNGEERAKGNILERFSAQQFPDLHSELNLSSLELGDSALYFCASSVAAAPPLHEQYFGPGTRLTVT.

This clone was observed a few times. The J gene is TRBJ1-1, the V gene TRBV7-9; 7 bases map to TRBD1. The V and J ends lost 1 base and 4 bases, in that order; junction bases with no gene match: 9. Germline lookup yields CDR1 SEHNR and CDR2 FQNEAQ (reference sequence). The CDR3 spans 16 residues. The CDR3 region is CASSLDRQGPGTEAFF. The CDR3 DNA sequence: TGTGCCAGCAGCTTAGATCGACAGGGACCGGGCACTGAAGCTTTCTTT.

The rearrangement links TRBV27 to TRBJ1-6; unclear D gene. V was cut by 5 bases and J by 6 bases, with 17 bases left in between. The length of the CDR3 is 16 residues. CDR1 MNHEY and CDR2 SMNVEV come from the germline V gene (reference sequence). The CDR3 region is CASSPPKGGFNSPLHF. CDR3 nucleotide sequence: TGTGCCAGCAGTCCTCCTAAGGGAGGTTTTAATTCACCCCTCCACTTT.

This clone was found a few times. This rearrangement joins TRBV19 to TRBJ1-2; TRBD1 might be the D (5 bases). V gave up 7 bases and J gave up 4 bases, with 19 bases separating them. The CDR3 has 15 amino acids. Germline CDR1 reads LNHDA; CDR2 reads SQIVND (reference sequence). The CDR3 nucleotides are TGTGCCAGTAAGGTGACAAAAGACAGAGCCTATGGCTACACCTTC. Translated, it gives CASKVTKDRAYGYTF.

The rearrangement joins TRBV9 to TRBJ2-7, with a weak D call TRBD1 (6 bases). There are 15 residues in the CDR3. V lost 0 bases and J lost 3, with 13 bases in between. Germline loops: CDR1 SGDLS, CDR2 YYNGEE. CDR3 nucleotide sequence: TGTGCCAGCAGCGTAGACCAGGGGAGTGGCTACGAGCAGTACTTC. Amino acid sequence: CASSVDQGSGYEQYF.

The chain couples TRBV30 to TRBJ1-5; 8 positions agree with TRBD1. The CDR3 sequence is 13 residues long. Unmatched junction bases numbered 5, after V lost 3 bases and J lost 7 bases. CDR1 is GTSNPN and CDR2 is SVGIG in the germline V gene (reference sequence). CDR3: CAWSTTGEQPQHF. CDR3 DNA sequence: TGTGCCTGGAGCACGACAGGGGAGCAGCCCCAGCATTTT.

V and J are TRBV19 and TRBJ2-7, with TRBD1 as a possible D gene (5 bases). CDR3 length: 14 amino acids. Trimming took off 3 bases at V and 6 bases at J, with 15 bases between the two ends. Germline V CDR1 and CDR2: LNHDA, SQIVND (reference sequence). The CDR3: CASSISRVVREQYF. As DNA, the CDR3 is TGTGCCAGTAGTATCAGCAGGGTAGTCCGCGAGCAGTACTTC.

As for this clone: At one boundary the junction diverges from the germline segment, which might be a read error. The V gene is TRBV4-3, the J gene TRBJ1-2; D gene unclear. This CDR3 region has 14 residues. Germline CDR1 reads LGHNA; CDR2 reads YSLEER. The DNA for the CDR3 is TGCGCCAGCAGACAAGCCCGGGGTTTTGATGGCTACACCTTC. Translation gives CASRQARGFDGYTF.

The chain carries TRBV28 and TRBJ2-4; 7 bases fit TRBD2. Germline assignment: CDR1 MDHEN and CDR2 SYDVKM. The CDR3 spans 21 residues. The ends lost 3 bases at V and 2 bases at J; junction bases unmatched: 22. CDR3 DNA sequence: TGTGCCAGCAGTTTTGAAAGGGGACTAACGGGAGGTTGGGGAACCAAAAACATTCAGTACTTC. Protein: CASSFERGLTGGWGTKNIQYF.

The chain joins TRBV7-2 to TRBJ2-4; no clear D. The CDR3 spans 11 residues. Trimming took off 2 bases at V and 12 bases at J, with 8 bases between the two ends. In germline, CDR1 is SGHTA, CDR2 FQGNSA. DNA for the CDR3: TGTGCCAGCAGCTTAAGAAGCGCTCAGTACTTC. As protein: CASSLRSAQYF. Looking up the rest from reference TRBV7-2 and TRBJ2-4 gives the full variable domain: GAGVSQSPSNKVTEKGKDVELRCDPISGHTALYWYRQSLGQGLEFLIYFQGNSAPDKSGLPSDRFSAERTGGSVSTLTIQRTQQEDSAVYLCASSLRSAQYFGAGTRLSVL.

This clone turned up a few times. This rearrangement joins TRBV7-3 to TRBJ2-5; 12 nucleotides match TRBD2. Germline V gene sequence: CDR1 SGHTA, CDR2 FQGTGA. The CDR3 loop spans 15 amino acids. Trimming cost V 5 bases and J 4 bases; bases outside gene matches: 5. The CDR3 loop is CASSLAGGRGETQYF. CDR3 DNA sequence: TGTGCCAGCAGCCTAGCGGGAGGGAGGGGAGAGACCCAGTACTTC. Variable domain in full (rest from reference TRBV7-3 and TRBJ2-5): GAGVSQTPSNKVTEKGKYVELRCDPISGHTALYWYRQSLGQGPEFLIYFQGTGAADDSGLPNDRFFAVRPEGSVSTLKIQRTERGDSAVYLCASSLAGGRGETQYFGPGTRLLVL.